This T cell receptor beta chain is drawn from a study of kidney transplant recipient with SARS-CoV-2 infection. This clonotype was seen ten or more times. TCRdb reprocessed the reads with MiXCR, giving one entry per CDR3 protein. Of under 250,000 distinct CDR3 sequences listed, around 30% are singletons. Germline loops: CDR1 LGHNA, CDR2 YNFKEQ. V lost 0 bases to trimming and J lost 1 base, with 9 bases between them. The CDR3 loop spans 15 amino acids. The chain couples TRBV4-2 to TRBJ1-1; D not certain. The clonotype comes from a male patient aged 25-45 years who had COVID-19 and was a kidney transplant recipient. The graft donor may be the source of some T cells. The material sequenced was a blood sample, taken at baseline and between days 110 and 120 from a kidney transplant recipient. CDR3: CASSQELGENTEAFF. The CDR3 DNA is TGTGCCAGCAGCCAAGAGCTGGGCGAGAACACTGAAGCTTTCTTT.